The rows below give T cell receptor beta chains drawn from one sample of a study of blood T cells in healthy people across ages. MiXCR, run by TCRdb on the 5' RACE reads, gives a single entry per CDR3 protein. The sample lists 590,000 or so distinct CDR3 sequences, under 30% seen once, with 15% to 18% in the top ten. The sequencing sample was made of blood. These receptors came from a woman over 75 in good health. Both conserved end residues are part of each CDR3. A D gene is named only where the DNA matches it firmly. Expanded clones get a size class; other rows say once, few or many, or leave the size out.

clone size	D gene	V gene	J gene	CDR3 protein	CDR3 DNA
few	NA	TRBV27	TRBJ1-1	CASPGRGFMNTEAFF	TGTGCCAGCCCGGGCCGGGGATTCATGAACACTGAAGCTTTCTTT
many	TRBD1	TRBV6-1	TRBJ2-3	CATKSGQATLSTDTQYF	TGTGCCACCAAATCGGGACAGGCCACTTTGAGCACAGATACGCAGTATTTT
NA	TRBD2	TRBV4-3	TRBJ2-1	CASSPLASGDRSRETQFF	TGCGCCAGCAGCCCCTTGGCTAGCGGGGACAGAAGTCGAGAGACCCAGTTCTTC
few	TRBD1	TRBV27	TRBJ1-2	CASGGGRTGGGYTF	TGTGCCAGCGGCGGGGGTCGGACAGGGGGAGGCTACACCTTC
NA	TRBD1	TRBV20-1	TRBJ1-1	CSAARTGIDTEAFF	TGCAGTGCTGCCCGGACAGGGATCGACACTGAAGCTTTCTTT
NA	NA	TRBV24-1	TRBJ2-2	CATSDHWGSGELFF	TGTGCCACCAGTGATCACTGGGGATCCGGGGAGCTGTTTTTT
many	TRBD1	TRBV30	TRBJ1-2	CAWRTGIYGYTF	TGTGCCTGGAGGACAGGGATTTATGGCTACACCTTC
many	NA	TRBV29-1	TRBJ1-1	CSVEGAWEAFF	TGCAGCGTTGAAGGGGCGTGGGAAGCTTTCTTT
many	NA	TRBV5-6	TRBJ2-3	CASSVPPRADTQYF	TGTGCCAGCAGCGTGCCACCCCGGGCAGATACGCAGTATTTT
few	TRBD1	TRBV19	TRBJ2-5	CASSILETGGTETQYF	TGTGCCAGTAGTATCCTCGAGACAGGGGGAACAGAGACCCAGTACTTC
many	NA	TRBV5-5	TRBJ2-3	CASTPEGGNRVSDTQYF	TGTGCCAGCACCCCTGAGGGGGGTAATCGGGTTTCGGATACGCAGTATTTT
NA	NA	TRBV30	TRBJ1-1	CAWSKGLNTEAFF	TGTGCCTGGAGTAAGGGGTTGAACACTGAAGCTTTCTTT
NA	TRBD1	TRBV24-1	TRBJ2-2	CATSDTPGQGSGELFF	TGTGCCACCAGTGACACTCCGGGACAGGGATCCGGGGAGCTGTTTTTT
many	NA	TRBV30	TRBJ2-6	CAWSVIGANVLTF	TGTGCCTGGAGTGTAATTGGGGCCAACGTCCTGACTTTC
few	NA	TRBV15	TRBJ1-5	CATSRDHQGGSSNQPQHF	TGTGCCACCAGCAGAGACCACCAAGGGGGGAGTAGCAATCAGCCCCAGCATTTT
few	TRBD1	TRBV30	TRBJ1-1	CAWSTQGARVTEAFF	TGTGCCTGGAGTACCCAGGGGGCAAGAGTCACTGAAGCTTTCTTT
many	TRBD1	TRBV29-1	TRBJ2-3	CSAGTVGDTQYF	TGCAGCGCTGGGACAGTTGGAGATACGCAGTATTTT
many	NA	TRBV4-2	TRBJ2-1	CASSQDSRLGGVPNEQFF	TGTGCCAGCAGCCAAGATAGCCGCCTAGGTGGGGTCCCCAATGAGCAGTTCTTC
NA	TRBD2	TRBV7-2	TRBJ2-5	CASSKLAGVRETQYF	TGTGCCAGCAGCAAACTAGCGGGGGTCCGGGAGACCCAGTACTTC
many	NA	TRBV5-1	TRBJ1-4	CASSLNGLREKLFF	TGCGCCAGCAGCTTAAACGGATTACGTGAAAAACTGTTTTTT
many	NA	TRBV6-2/TRBV6-3	TRBJ2-1	CASSYIGGYNEQFF	TGTGCCAGCAGTTACATTGGCGGTTACAATGAGCAGTTCTTC
many	NA	TRBV10-3	TRBJ1-1	CAIRGQSMNTEAFF	TGTGCCATCAGAGGACAAAGCATGAACACTGAAGCTTTCTTT
few	NA	TRBV27	TRBJ1-5	CASSLSGSGQPQHF	TGTGCCAGCAGTTTATCAGGGTCCGGTCAGCCCCAGCATTTT
few	TRBD1	TRBV10-3	TRBJ2-1	CAISEGTGKGNNEQFF	TGTGCCATCAGTGAAGGGACAGGGAAGGGGAACAATGAGCAGTTCTTC
NA	NA	TRBV5-6	TRBJ2-3	CASSQTDTQYF	TGTGCCAGCAGCCAGACAGATACGCAGTATTTT
many	TRBD1	TRBV6-2/TRBV6-3	TRBJ1-5	CASSSGDRGNQPQHF	TGTGCCAGCAGTTCCGGTGACAGGGGGAATCAGCCCCAGCATTTT
NA	TRBD2	TRBV27	TRBJ2-2	CASSFSIGLSGGTGELFF	TGTGCCAGCAGTTTCTCCATAGGACTTAGCGGGGGGACCGGGGAGCTGTTTTTT
NA	TRBD1	TRBV5-4	TRBJ1-1	CASSASPTGADTEAFF	TGTGCCAGCAGCGCTTCCCCGACAGGGGCGGACACTGAAGCTTTCTTT
NA	NA	TRBV7-9	TRBJ1-1	CASSVPRVEAFF	TGTGCCAGCAGCGTTCCTCGGGTTGAAGCTTTCTTT